This TCR beta chain is drawn from a study of cytomegalovirus exposure and HLA in healthy donors. V gave up 5 bases and J gave up 5 bases, with 10 bases separating them. Germline CDR1 and CDR2: SGHTA and FQGNSA. The CDR3 covers 13 residues. In the case of this clone: The target antigen is unknown.

Assay: immunoSEQ multiplex PCR; the TCRdb copy retains only in-frame clones and omits some. The sample consists of 170,000 or so clones, around 85% of them appearing once. Points from the study as a whole: Confirmation was obtained in vitro that a few CMV-associated chains are specific for CMV antigens. While the bulk of TCR sequences proved rare, some public TCRs turned up in many donors. According to a later analysis, TCR clusters from the first cohort tended to co-occur in the 120 or so validation repertoires. According to reports, the classifier identified cytomegalovirus status with high specificity and sensitivity.

The rearrangement joins TRBV7-2 to TRBJ1-5; weak D call: TRBD1 (6 bases). The sequencing input was PBMCs. This receptor was taken from a young man in good health and CMV-seropositive. CDR3 sequence reads: CASSGQPYQPQHF. The CDR3 region has the DNA TGTGCCAGCAGCGGACAGCCATATCAGCCCCAGCATTTT. Supplemented by reference TRBV7-2 and TRBJ1-5, the full variable domain reads GAGVSQSPSNKVTEKGKDVELRCDPISGHTALYWYRQSLGQGLEFLIYFQGNSAPDKSGLPSDRFSAERTGGSVSTLTIQRTQQEDSAVYLCASSGQPYQPQHFGDGTRLSIL.